This entry describes one T cell receptor (beta chain). The antigen is undetermined. The sample comes from a study of cytomegalovirus exposure and HLA in healthy donors. Looking at the study overall: Of some 400 genotyped donors, about 81% clustered with self-reported Caucasian donors. Whole-study results and caveats: Later work found that TCR association rates differed between HLA loci; DRB1 had the most and HLA-C the fewest. It is likely that the observed cluster of highly shared sequence variants was a sequencing artifact.

Unmatched junction bases numbered 7, after V lost 4 bases and J lost 3 bases. Germline V gives CDR1 SGHTA, CDR2 FQGNSA. The CDR3 runs to 16 residues. The PCR had 60 Vbeta and 13 Jbeta primers. Data came from immunoSEQ multiplex PCR; TCRdb stores just in-frame clones and leaves some out. The sample has approximately 100,000 clones; 73% are singletons. The chain recombines TRBV7-2 with TRBJ2-3; 10 positions match TRBD2. This receptor was obtained from a man aged 35 to 55 in good health and CMV-seronegative. The sequenced sample was PBMCs. CDR3 sequence (DNA): TGTGCCAGCAGCTCAGCGGTAGCGGGGGGAACAGATACGCAGTATTTT. Translation: CASSSAVAGGTDTQYF.